The present entry profiles one T cell receptor beta chain with its context. The target antigen is unknown. These data belong to a study of T cell responses to AZD1222 COVID-19 vaccine. Whole-study results and caveats: Spike-specific TCR breadth and depth rose after two AZD1222 doses. Females outnumbered males among donors, who were mostly white British; clonal diversity was possibly underestimated. Repertoires in all cases were sampled only once the peak T cell response had passed. Variant regions that are unmutated are reportedly the target of nearly half of spike-specific TCRs.

The data were produced by immunoSEQ multiplex PCR, yet TCRdb's version contains in-frame clones alone and is incomplete. The sample lists fewer than 85,000 clones, 90% seen once, with 3.5% to 5% in the top ten. Germline V gene sequence: CDR1 SGHRS, CDR2 YFSETQ. Trimming removed 0 bases from V and 4 bases from J, with 8 bases in between. This CDR3 comprises 15 residues. This TCR came from an adult in good health. The starting material was peripheral blood, obtained on day 0 of AZD1222 vaccination. V is TRBV5-1 and J is TRBJ1-6; D uncertain. CDR3 residues: CASSLESAYNSPLHF. The CDR3 DNA reads TGCGCCAGCAGCTTGGAGTCCGCATATAATTCACCCCTCCACTTT.